Listed below are T cell receptor beta chains from one sample, sequenced in a study of shared clonotypes between healthy human individuals. The data were produced by immunoSEQ multiplex PCR, yet TCRdb's version contains in-frame clones alone and is incomplete. The repertoire has about 2.4 million clones, about 92% of them found once; the top ten carry around 0.15%. The sample consisted of naive CD4+ T cells sorted from blood. All receptors derive from a man younger than 35 in good health. Each CDR3 is given with its conserved first and last residue. The order of the fields is D gene, clone size, J gene, CDR3 length, V gene, CDR3 protein, CDR3 DNA. A D gene is named only where the DNA matches it firmly. Expanded clones get a size class; other rows say once, few or many, or leave the size out.

d_call: -
clone_size: -
j_call: TRBJ2-7
cdr3_length: 12
v_call: TRBV7-9
cdr3_aa: CASSPGSYEQYF
cdr3_nt: TGTGCCAGCAGCCCCGGGTCTTACGAGCAGTACTTC

d_call: -
clone_size: once
j_call: TRBJ1-3
cdr3_length: 14
v_call: TRBV2
cdr3_aa: CASSEQGSGNTIYF
cdr3_nt: TGTGCCAGCAGTGAACAAGGCTCTGGAAACACCATATATTTT

d_call: -
clone_size: -
j_call: TRBJ1-1
cdr3_length: 13
v_call: TRBV4-3
cdr3_aa: CASSQVPGTEAFF
cdr3_nt: TGCGCCAGCAGCCAAGTTCCGGGGACTGAAGCTTTCTTT

d_call: TRBD1
clone_size: -
j_call: TRBJ1-6
cdr3_length: 16
v_call: TRBV11-2
cdr3_aa: CASSLGQGVLNSPLHF
cdr3_nt: TGTGCCAGCAGCTTGGGACAGGGCGTCCTCAATTCACCCCTCCACTTT

d_call: -
clone_size: -
j_call: TRBJ2-7
cdr3_length: 14
v_call: TRBV10-3
cdr3_aa: CAIKVGLASYEQYF
cdr3_nt: TGTGCCATCAAAGTCGGGCTAGCATCTTACGAGCAGTACTTC

d_call: -
clone_size: few
j_call: TRBJ1-4
cdr3_length: 13
v_call: TRBV2
cdr3_aa: CASSGQGGESLFF
cdr3_nt: TGTGCCAGCAGTGGGCAGGGCGGTGAGTCACTGTTTTTT

d_call: -
clone_size: -
j_call: TRBJ2-2
cdr3_length: 12
v_call: TRBV2
cdr3_aa: CASRGDTGELFF
cdr3_nt: TGTGCCAGCAGAGGGGACACCGGGGAGCTGTTTTTT

d_call: -
clone_size: -
j_call: TRBJ2-7
cdr3_length: 16
v_call: TRBV5-1
cdr3_aa: CASSPKAGYGAYEQYF
cdr3_nt: TGCGCCAGCAGCCCCAAGGCGGGGTATGGCGCCTACGAGCAGTACTTC

d_call: TRBD2
clone_size: -
j_call: TRBJ2-5
cdr3_length: 16
v_call: TRBV11-2
cdr3_aa: CASSLVSGGARETQYF
cdr3_nt: TGTGCCAGCAGCTTAGTTAGCGGGGGGGCACGAGAGACCCAGTACTTC

d_call: -
clone_size: few
j_call: TRBJ1-5
cdr3_length: 14
v_call: TRBV19
cdr3_aa: CASSTGQANQPQHF
cdr3_nt: TGTGCCAGTAGTACAGGACAAGCCAATCAGCCCCAGCATTTT

d_call: TRBD1
clone_size: -
j_call: TRBJ2-7
cdr3_length: 17
v_call: TRBV19
cdr3_aa: CASSTTRGTGLSYEQYF
cdr3_nt: TGTGCCAGTAGTACAACTAGGGGGACAGGGCTCTCCTACGAGCAGTACTTC

d_call: TRBD2
clone_size: -
j_call: TRBJ2-4
cdr3_length: 17
v_call: TRBV28
cdr3_aa: CASTLAGANLAKNIQYF
cdr3_nt: TGTGCCAGCACCCTAGCGGGGGCGAACCTAGCCAAAAACATTCAGTACTTC

d_call: -
clone_size: -
j_call: TRBJ2-5
cdr3_length: 16
v_call: TRBV18
cdr3_aa: CASSPPEGPLPETQYF
cdr3_nt: TGTGCCAGCTCACCACCCGAGGGTCCCCTCCCAGAGACCCAGTACTTC

d_call: -
clone_size: -
j_call: TRBJ2-1
cdr3_length: 15
v_call: TRBV5-5
cdr3_aa: CASSFGRVSYNEQFF
cdr3_nt: TGTGCCAGCAGCTTCGGCAGGGTCTCGTACAATGAGCAGTTCTTC

d_call: TRBD1
clone_size: once
j_call: TRBJ2-1
cdr3_length: 20
v_call: TRBV4-1
cdr3_aa: CASSQFRLSGTGISYNEQFF
cdr3_nt: TGCGCCAGCAGCCAATTCAGATTATCTGGGACAGGGATATCCTACAATGAGCAGTTCTTC

d_call: -
clone_size: -
j_call: TRBJ2-7
cdr3_length: 15
v_call: TRBV6-1
cdr3_aa: CASSEFGTYSYEQYF
cdr3_nt: TGTGCCAGCAGTGAATTTGGGACATATTCCTACGAGCAGTACTTC

d_call: TRBD1
clone_size: -
j_call: TRBJ1-1
cdr3_length: 16
v_call: TRBV7-9
cdr3_aa: CASSPGTGATNTEAFF
cdr3_nt: TGTGCCAGCAGCCCCGGGACAGGGGCGACGAACACTGAAGCTTTCTTT

d_call: -
clone_size: -
j_call: TRBJ2-3
cdr3_length: 16
v_call: TRBV28
cdr3_aa: CASSDPAVDSLSTQYF
cdr3_nt: TGTGCCAGCAGCGACCCGGCGGTTGACTCCCTCTCTACGCAGTATTTT

d_call: TRBD2
clone_size: -
j_call: TRBJ2-2
cdr3_length: 16
v_call: TRBV11-1
cdr3_aa: CASSPQLAGGGGELFF
cdr3_nt: TGTGCCAGCAGCCCCCAACTAGCGGGGGGTGGCGGGGAGCTGTTTTTT

d_call: -
clone_size: -
j_call: TRBJ2-6
cdr3_length: 15
v_call: TRBV5-1
cdr3_aa: CASSPVSSGANVLTF
cdr3_nt: TGCGCCAGCAGCCCGGTTAGCTCTGGGGCCAACGTCCTGACTTTC

d_call: -
clone_size: -
j_call: TRBJ2-2
cdr3_length: 14
v_call: TRBV5-1
cdr3_aa: CASGLGMTAGELFF
cdr3_nt: TGCGCCAGCGGCCTGGGAATGACGGCCGGGGAGCTGTTTTTT

d_call: -
clone_size: once
j_call: TRBJ2-5
cdr3_length: 14
v_call: TRBV5-4
cdr3_aa: CASSISSSQETQYF
cdr3_nt: TGTGCCAGCAGCATATCTAGCAGCCAAGAGACCCAGTACTTC

d_call: -
clone_size: -
j_call: TRBJ1-1
cdr3_length: 12
v_call: TRBV29-1
cdr3_aa: CSAAGGWTEAFF
cdr3_nt: TGCAGCGCGGCGGGGGGTTGGACTGAAGCTTTCTTT

d_call: -
clone_size: -
j_call: TRBJ1-1
cdr3_length: 15
v_call: TRBV5-1
cdr3_aa: CASSLVRTENTEAFF
cdr3_nt: TGCGCCAGCAGCTTGGTACGGACTGAAAACACTGAAGCTTTCTTT

d_call: -
clone_size: -
j_call: TRBJ1-6
cdr3_length: 14
v_call: TRBV4-1
cdr3_aa: CASSQLQGNSPLHF
cdr3_nt: TGCGCCAGCAGCCAACTTCAGGGGAACTCACCCCTCCACTTT

d_call: -
clone_size: -
j_call: TRBJ2-3
cdr3_length: 16
v_call: TRBV2
cdr3_aa: CASSELWGLVADTQYF
cdr3_nt: TGTGCCAGCAGTGAACTGTGGGGACTGGTTGCGGATACGCAGTATTTT